The clone carrying this T cell receptor (beta chain) was counted between two and nine times. The antigen remains unidentified. The data were taken from a study of response to subunit inactivated influenza vaccine. Study-level points and caveats: Authors suggested few new T cells are recruited by each seasonal influenza vaccination.

Trimming cost V 5 bases and J 10 bases; bases outside gene matches: 19. The CDR3 has 17 amino acids. Germline CDR1 SGHTA, CDR2 FQGTGA. TCRdb recomputed calls from the RT-PCR reads with MiXCR, one row per CDR3 protein. The sample yields under 800,000 distinct CDR3 sequences, about 15% seen once. The clonotype was recovered from a man over 45 who received an inactivated influenza vaccine. The sample consisted of PBMCs from blood, taken roughly 15 days before vaccination. This chain links TRBV7-3 with TRBJ2-1, with 8 bases aligning to TRBD2. The CDR3: CASSPHHRTAGGWEQFF. The CDR3 bases are TGTGCCAGCAGCCCCCACCACCGGACGGCGGGAGGTTGGGAGCAGTTCTTC.